This T cell receptor beta chain was recorded in a study of blood T cell repertoires in COVID-19 (dated by TCRdb to about 2020). With regard to the full study: Samples from collaborators originated in the United States, Italy and Spain and spanned both the acute and convalescent phases of COVID-19. Where available, HLA class I and class II types were obtained from metadata supplied by the sample provider rather than from assay-based typing. Samples came from the ongoing ImmuneRACE study (first 160 participants) plus 1,254 subjects from 6 global collaborators. Nearly every sample came with metadata listing a de-identified subject ID, COVID-19 status, age in years and sex. A freely available public database, intended as a resource for researchers studying the immune response to SARS-CoV-2, is where the repertoires were released. The material from the prospective study consisted of cDNA or gDNA derived from T cells, B-cell-depleted T cells, or PBMCs. The dataset comprised deeply sampled blood TCRbeta repertoires from subjects exposed to, actively infected with, or recovered from COVID-19. General findings and caveats noted by the study authors: The quantity of clinical and demographic metadata differed by source and by participant and was supplied without curation.

In the germline V gene, CDR1 corresponds to SGHTA and CDR2 to FQGNSA. Reading from cysteine to phenylalanine, the CDR3 counts 14 amino acids. Only the CDR3 region is kept as DNA, spanning 42 bases read in frame from base 1. V and J are truncated by 5 bases and 4 bases respectively, leaving an intervening sequence of 14 bases. TCRbeta CDR3 regions were amplified from genomic DNA using the immunoSEQ Assay, a bias-controlled multiplex PCR. Per the original workflow: Within the assay, amplification of reference gene primers was used to estimate how many nucleated cells each sample contained. Sequence reads were collapsed and filtered to measure the absolute abundance of every unique TCRbeta CDR3 rearrangement. Productive Simpson clonality was computed per sample as the square root of Simpson's diversity index over productive rearrangements. The clones in this table, taken by TCRdb from immuneACCESS, are in-frame only. Not every clone is retained; where verified, under half of the shortfall comes from an unresolved V gene, and the cause of the rest is unknown. For V, J and clone size, that table is used; D and trimming come from the DNA. The sample table contains some 220,000 clones; only one count was recorded for 80% to 85% of them. Approximately 3% of the sample is taken by the ten largest.

About this clone itself: This clone's antigen is unknown. No much larger clone is present one base from it, and per-base qualities are unavailable.

Samples from volunteer blood donors who had recovered from COVID-19 were contributed by a second Seattle source. Collaborating institutions collected whole blood in K2EDTA tubes following their own protocols. For TCRbeta analysis, collaborator samples were shipped as frozen whole blood, as isolated PBMCs, or as DNA extracted from either sample type. The sequenced material came from peripheral blood. The receptor was isolated from a young woman who had recovered from COVID-19. This sequence uses TRBV7-2 and TRBJ1-2, and perhaps TRBD1 as D gene, on 5 matching bases. The DNA reads as follows: TGTGCCAGCAGCCCGCGACAGAGGACCTATGGCTACACCTTC. It codes for CASSPRQRTYGYTF. The full variable domain, completed from the reference TRBV7-2 and TRBJ1-2 proteins outside the CDR3, reads GAGVSQSPSNKVTEKGKDVELRCDPISGHTALYWYRQSLGQGLEFLIYFQGNSAPDKSGLPSDRFSAERTGGSVSTLTIQRTQQEDSAVYLCASSPRQRTYGYTFGSGTRLTVV.